This T cell receptor beta chain is from a study of cytomegalovirus exposure and HLA in healthy donors. 13 Jbeta primers and 60 Vbeta primers were used for the PCR. Clones were read by immunoSEQ multiplex PCR, and TCRdb kept only the in-frame ones, dropping some. The sample carries some 20,000 clones, about 80% recorded once. The CDR3 length is 20 residues. Source material: PBMCs. V is TRBV21-1 and J is TRBJ1-1; whether TRBD1, the table's D call, matches the DNA was not checked. TRBV21-1 is recorded as a pseudogene. The receptor's source is a human donor in good health. The CDR3 DNA reads as TGTGCCAGCAGCAAAGAAAACGGTAGGGTGAAGGGGGCGCTGGACACTGAAGCTTTCTTT. Encoded protein: CASSKENGRVKGALDTEAFF.